This T cell receptor (beta chain) was recovered during a study of blood T cells in healthy people across ages. General observations from the study: The fall in TCR beta diversity per million T cells was roughly linear with age. A strong correlation between TCR beta diversity and naive T cell percentage was seen.

Concerning this clonotype itself: The target antigen is unknown.

V lost 7 bases and J lost 5, with 21 bases in between. The CDR3 sequence is 15 residues long. Looked up from germline, CDR1 is SNHLY and CDR2 is FYNNEI. Sample-barcoded 5' priming and a J-beta primer mix drove a second PCR of 7 to 11 cycles. TCRdb redid the calling of the 5' RACE reads with MiXCR, one entry per CDR3 protein. The profile shows over 950,000 distinct CDR3 sequences, roughly 51% of them singletons. This receptor was taken from a woman aged 55-75 years in good health. J is TRBJ2-7 and V is TRBV2; D not certain. The sample consisted of blood. CDR3 nucleotide sequence: TGTGCCAGCAAATCAACCCTAATAATTGGGAACGAGCAGTACTTC. Translation gives CASKSTLIIGNEQYF.